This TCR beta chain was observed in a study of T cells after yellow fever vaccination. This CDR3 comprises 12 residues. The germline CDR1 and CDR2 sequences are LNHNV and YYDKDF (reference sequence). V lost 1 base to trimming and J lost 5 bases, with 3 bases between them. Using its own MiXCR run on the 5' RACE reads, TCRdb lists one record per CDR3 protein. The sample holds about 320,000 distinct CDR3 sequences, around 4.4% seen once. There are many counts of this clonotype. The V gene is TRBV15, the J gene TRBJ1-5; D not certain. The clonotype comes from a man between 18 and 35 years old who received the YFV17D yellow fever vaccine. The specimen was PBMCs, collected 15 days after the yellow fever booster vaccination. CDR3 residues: CATSRADQPQHF. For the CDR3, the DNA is TGTGCCACCAGCAGAGCAGATCAGCCCCAGCATTTT.